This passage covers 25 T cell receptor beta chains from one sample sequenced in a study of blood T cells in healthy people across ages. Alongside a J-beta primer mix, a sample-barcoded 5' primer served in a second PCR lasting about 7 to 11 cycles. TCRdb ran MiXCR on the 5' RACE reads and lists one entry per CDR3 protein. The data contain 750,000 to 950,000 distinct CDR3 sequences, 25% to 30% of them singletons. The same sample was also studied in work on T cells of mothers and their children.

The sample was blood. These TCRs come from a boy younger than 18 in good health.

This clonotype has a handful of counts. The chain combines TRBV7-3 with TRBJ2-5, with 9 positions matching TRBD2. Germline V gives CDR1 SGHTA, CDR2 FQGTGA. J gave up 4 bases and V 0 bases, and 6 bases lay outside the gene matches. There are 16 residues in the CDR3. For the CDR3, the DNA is TGTGCCAGCAGCTTAACAGGAGGACTAGCGTCAGAGACCCAGTACTTC. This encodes CASSLTGGLASETQYF.

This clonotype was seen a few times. CDR3 in amino acids: CASSLEGTGRYEQYF. The CDR3 DNA reads as TGTGCCAGCAGCTTGGAAGGGACAGGGAGATACGAGCAGTACTTC. This chain uses TRBV5-5 with TRBJ2-7; 9 bases agree with TRBD1. V shed 0 bases and J 4 bases; nucleotides not matched to a gene: 5. CDR3 length: 15 amino acids. Germline CDR1 SGHKS, CDR2 YYEKEE (reference sequence).

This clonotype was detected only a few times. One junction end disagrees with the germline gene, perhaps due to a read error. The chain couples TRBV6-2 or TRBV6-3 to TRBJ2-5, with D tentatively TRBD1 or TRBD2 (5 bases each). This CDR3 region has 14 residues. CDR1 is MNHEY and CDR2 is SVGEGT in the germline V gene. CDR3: CASRRDRRGEAQYF. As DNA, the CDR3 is TGTGCCAGCCGCCGGGATAGAAGGGGAGAGGCCCAGTACTTC.

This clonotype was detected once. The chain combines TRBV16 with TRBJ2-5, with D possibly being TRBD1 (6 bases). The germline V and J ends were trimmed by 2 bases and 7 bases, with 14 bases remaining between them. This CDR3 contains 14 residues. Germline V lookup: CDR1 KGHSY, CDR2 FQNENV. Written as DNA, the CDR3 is TGTGCCAGCAGCCAAACGGGAAGAGGGGGGACCCAGTACTTC. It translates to CASSQTGRGGTQYF.

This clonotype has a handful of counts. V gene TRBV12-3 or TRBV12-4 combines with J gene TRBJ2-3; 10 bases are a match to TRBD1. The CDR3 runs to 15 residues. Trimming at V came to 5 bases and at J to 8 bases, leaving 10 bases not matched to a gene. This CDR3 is CASSLTGTGEGTQYF. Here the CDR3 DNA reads TGTGCCAGCAGTCTAACCGGGACAGGGGAGGGTACGCAGTATTTT.

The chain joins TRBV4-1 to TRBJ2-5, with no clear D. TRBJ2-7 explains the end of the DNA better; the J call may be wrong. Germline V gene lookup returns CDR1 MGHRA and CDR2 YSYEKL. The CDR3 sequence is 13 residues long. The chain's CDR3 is CASSHMSGYEQYF. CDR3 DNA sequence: TGCGCCAGCAGCCACATGTCGGGTTACGAGCAGTACTTC.

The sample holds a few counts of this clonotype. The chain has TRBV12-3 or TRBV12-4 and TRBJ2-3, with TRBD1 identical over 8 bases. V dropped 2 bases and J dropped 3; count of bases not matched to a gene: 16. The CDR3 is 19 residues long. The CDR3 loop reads CASSLPTDRTGKGTDTQYF. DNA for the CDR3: TGTGCCAGCAGTTTACCAACTGACCGGACAGGGAAAGGGACAGATACGCAGTATTTT.

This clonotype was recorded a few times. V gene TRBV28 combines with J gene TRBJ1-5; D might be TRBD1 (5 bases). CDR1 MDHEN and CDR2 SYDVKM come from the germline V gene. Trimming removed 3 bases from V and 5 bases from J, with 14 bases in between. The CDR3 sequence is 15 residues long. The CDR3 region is CASSFQGPGHQPQHF. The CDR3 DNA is TGTGCCAGCAGTTTTCAGGGACCAGGGCATCAGCCCCAGCATTTT.

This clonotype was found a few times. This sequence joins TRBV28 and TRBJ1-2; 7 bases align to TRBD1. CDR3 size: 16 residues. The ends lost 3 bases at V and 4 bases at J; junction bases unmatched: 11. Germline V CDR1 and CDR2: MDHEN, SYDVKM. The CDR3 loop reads CASSFLPGGGFYGYTF. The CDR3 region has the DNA TGTGCCAGCAGTTTCCTTCCAGGGGGGGGGTTCTATGGCTACACCTTC.

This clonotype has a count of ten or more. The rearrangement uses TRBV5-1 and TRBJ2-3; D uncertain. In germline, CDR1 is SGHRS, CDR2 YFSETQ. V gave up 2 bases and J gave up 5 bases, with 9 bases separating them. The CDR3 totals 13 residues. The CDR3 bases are TGCGCCAGCAGCTTTCGAAGTCGAGATACGCAGTATTTT. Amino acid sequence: CASSFRSRDTQYF.

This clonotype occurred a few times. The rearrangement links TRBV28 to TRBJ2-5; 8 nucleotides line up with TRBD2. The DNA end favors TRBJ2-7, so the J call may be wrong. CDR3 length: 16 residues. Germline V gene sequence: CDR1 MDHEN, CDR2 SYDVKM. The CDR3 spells CASSLGRRAGASEQYF. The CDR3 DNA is TGTGCCAGCAGTTTAGGGAGGCGAGCGGGGGCATCCGAGCAGTACTTC.

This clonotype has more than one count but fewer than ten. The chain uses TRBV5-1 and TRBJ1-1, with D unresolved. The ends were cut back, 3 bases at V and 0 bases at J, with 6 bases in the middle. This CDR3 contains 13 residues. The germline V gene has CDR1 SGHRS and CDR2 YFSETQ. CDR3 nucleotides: TGCGCCAGCAGCTACCGGTTGAACACTGAAGCTTTCTTT. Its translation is CASSYRLNTEAFF.

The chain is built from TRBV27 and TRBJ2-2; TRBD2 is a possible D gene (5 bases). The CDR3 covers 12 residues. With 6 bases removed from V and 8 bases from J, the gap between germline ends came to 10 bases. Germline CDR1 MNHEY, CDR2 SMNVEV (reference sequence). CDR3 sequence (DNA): TGTGCCAGCAGACCGAGAGGGGGGGAGCTGTTTTTT. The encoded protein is CASRPRGGELFF.

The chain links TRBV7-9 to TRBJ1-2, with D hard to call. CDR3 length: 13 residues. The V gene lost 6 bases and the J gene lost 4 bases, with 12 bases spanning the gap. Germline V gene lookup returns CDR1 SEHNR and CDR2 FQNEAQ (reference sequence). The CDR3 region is CASSLGPVYGYTF. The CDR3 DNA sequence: TGTGCCAGCAGTCTTGGGCCCGTCTATGGCTACACCTTC.

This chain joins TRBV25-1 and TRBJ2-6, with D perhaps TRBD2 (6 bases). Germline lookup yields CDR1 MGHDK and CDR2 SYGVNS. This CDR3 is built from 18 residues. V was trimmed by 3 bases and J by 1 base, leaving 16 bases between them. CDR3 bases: TGTGCCAGCAGTGACTCACCGGGACTGACTTCTGGGGCCAACGTCCTGACTTTC. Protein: CASSDSPGLTSGANVLTF.

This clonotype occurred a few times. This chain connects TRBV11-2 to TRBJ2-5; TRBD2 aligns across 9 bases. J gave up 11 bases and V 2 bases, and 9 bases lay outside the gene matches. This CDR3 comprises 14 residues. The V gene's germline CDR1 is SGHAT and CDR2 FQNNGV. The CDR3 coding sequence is TGTGCCAGCAGCTTATCTTTAGCGGGGGCTCTACAGTACTTC. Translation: CASSLSLAGALQYF.

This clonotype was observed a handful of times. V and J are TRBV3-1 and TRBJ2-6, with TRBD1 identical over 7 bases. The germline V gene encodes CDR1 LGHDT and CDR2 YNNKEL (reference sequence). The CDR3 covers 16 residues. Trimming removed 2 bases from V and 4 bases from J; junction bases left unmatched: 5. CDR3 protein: CASSQHTGVGANVLTF. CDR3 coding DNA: TGTGCCAGCAGCCAACATACAGGGGTCGGGGCCAACGTCCTGACTTTC.

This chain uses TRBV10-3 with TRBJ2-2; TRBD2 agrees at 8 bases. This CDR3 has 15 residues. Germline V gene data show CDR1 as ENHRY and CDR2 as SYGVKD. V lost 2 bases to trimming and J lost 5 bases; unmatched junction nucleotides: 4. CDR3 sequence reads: CAISEGRGRTGELFF. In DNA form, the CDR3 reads TGTGCCATCAGTGAGGGGCGCGGGAGGACCGGGGAGCTGTTTTTT.

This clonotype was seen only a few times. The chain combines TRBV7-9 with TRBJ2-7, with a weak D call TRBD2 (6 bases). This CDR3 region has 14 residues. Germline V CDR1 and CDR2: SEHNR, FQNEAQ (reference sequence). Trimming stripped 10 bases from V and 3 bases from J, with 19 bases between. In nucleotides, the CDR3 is TGTGCCACCTCGGGGTGGGACTTCGACTACGAGCAGTACTTC. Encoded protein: CATSGWDFDYEQYF.

CDR3 protein: CSARDAGGAYPREQFF. For the CDR3, the DNA is TGCAGTGCTAGAGATGCGGGGGGCGCTTACCCCAGAGAGCAGTTCTTC. The chain employs TRBV20-1 and TRBJ2-5, with 8 nucleotides matching TRBD2. Near its end, the DNA agrees better with TRBJ2-1, so the J call may be wrong. CDR1 and CDR2 from the germline V gene are DFQATT and SNEGSKA (reference sequence). The CDR3 runs to 16 residues.

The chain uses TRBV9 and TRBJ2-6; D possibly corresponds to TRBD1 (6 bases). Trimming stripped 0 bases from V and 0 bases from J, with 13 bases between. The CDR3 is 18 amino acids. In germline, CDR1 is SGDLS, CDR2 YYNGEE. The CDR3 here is CASSVVPQGRSGANVLTF. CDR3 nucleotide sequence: TGTGCCAGCAGCGTAGTTCCACAGGGTCGCTCTGGGGCCAACGTCCTGACTTTC.

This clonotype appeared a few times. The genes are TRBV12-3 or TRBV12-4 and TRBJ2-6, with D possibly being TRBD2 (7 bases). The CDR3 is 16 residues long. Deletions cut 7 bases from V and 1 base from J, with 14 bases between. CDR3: CASNPEGGSGANVLTF. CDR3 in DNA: TGTGCCAGCAATCCCGAGGGGGGGTCTGGGGCCAACGTCCTGACTTTC.

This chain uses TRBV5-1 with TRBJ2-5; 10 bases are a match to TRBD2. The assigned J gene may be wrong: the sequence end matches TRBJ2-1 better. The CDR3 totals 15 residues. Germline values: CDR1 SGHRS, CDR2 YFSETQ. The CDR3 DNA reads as TGCGCCAGCAGCGTAACTAGCGGGGTCAACAATGAGCAGTTCTTC. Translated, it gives CASSVTSGVNNEQFF.

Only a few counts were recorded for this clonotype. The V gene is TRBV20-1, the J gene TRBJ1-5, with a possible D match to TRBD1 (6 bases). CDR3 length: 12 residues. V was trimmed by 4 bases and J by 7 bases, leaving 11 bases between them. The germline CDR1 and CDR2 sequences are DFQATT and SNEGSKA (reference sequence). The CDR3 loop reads CSAIQGNQPQHF. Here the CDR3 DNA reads TGCAGTGCTATCCAGGGGAACCAGCCCCAGCATTTT.

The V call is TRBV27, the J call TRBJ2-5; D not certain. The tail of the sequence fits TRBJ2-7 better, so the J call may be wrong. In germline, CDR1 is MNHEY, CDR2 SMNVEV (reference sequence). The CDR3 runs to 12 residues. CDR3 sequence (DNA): TGTGCCAGCAGTTCTACCTTCTACGAGCAGTACTTC. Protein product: CASSSTFYEQYF.